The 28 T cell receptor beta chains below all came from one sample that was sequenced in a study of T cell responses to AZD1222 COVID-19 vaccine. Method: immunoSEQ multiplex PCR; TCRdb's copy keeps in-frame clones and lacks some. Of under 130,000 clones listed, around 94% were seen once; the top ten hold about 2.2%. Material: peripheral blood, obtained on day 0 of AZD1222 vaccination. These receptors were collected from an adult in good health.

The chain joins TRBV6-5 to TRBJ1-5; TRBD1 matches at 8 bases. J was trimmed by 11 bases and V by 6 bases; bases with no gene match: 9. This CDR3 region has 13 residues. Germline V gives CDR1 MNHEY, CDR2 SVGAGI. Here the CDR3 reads CASSPDRGRTQHF. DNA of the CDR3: TGTGCCAGCAGCCCCGACAGGGGAAGGACCCAGCATTTT.

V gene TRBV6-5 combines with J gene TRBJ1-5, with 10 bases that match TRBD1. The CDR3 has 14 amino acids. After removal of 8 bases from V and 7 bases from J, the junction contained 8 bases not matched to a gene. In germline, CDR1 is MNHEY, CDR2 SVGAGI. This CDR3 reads CASGGDRGGQPQHF. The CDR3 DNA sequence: TGTGCCAGCGGAGGGGACAGGGGTGGGCAGCCCCAGCATTTT.

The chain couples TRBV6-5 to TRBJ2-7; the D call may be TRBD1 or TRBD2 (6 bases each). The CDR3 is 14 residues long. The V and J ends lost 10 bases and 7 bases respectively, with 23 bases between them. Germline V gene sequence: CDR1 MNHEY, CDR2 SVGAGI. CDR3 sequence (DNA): TGTGCCACCTTACGGGGGCTAGGTGGGGATGAGCAGTACTTC. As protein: CATLRGLGGDEQYF.

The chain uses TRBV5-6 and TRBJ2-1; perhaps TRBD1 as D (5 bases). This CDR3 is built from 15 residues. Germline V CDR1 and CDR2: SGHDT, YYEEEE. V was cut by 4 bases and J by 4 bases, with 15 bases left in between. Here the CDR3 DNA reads TGTGCCAGCAGCCCCATTACTGGGGCGTACAATGAGCAGTTCTTC. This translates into CASSPITGAYNEQFF.

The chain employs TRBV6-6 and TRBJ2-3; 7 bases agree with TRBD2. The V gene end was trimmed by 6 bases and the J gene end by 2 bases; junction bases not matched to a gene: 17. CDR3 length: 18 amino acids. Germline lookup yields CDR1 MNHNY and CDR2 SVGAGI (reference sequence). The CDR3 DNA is TGTGCCAGCAGCCGACGTATCCTAGCGGAGGTTCACACAGATACGCAGTATTTT. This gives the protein CASSRRILAEVHTDTQYF.

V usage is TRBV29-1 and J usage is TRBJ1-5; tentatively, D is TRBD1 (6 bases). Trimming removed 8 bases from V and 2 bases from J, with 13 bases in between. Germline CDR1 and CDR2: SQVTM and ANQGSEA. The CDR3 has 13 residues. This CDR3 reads CSLYRVRNQPQHF. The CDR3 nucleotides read TGCAGCTTATACAGGGTTCGCAATCAGCCCCAGCATTTT.

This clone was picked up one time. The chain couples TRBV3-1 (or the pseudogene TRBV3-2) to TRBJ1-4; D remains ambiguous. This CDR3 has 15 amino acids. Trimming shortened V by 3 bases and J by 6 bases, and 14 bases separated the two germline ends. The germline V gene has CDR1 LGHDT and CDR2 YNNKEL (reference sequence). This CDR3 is CASSHLAQSHEKLFF. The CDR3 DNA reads TGTGCCAGCAGCCACTTGGCCCAATCCCATGAAAAACTGTTTTTT.

DNA of the CDR3: TGTGCCAGCAGCCGAGGACAGGGGATGAACACTGAAGCTTTCTTT. It is translated as CASSRGQGMNTEAFF. The chain is built from TRBV7-9 and TRBJ1-1; 9 positions match TRBD1. V lost 5 bases and J lost 0; bases outside the gene matches: 4. The CDR3 loop spans 15 amino acids. The germline V gene has CDR1 SEHNR and CDR2 FQNEAQ (reference sequence).

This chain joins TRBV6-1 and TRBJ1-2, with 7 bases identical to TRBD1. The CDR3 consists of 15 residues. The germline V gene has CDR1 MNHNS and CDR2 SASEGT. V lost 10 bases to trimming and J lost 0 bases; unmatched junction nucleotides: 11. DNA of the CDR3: TGTGCCACTACCGACAGGGCCCGAGCTAACTATGGCTACACCTTC. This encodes CATTDRARANYGYTF.

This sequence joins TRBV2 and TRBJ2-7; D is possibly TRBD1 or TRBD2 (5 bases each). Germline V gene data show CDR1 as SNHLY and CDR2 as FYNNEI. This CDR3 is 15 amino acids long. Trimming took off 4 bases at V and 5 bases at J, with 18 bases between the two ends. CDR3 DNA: TGTGCCAGCAGTGTATCCGGGACCGGGCTCCACGAGCAGTACTTC. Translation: CASSVSGTGLHEQYF.

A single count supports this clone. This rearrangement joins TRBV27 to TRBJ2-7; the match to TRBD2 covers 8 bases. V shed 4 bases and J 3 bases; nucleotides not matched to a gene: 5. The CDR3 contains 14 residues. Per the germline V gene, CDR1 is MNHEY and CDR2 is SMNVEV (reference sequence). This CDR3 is CASSYSGAYYEQYF. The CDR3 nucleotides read TGTGCCAGCAGTTATAGCGGGGCCTACTACGAGCAGTACTTC.

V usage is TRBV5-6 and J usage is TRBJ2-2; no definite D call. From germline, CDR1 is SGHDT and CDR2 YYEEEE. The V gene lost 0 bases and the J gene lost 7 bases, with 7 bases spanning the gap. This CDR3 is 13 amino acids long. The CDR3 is CASSLVVGGELFF. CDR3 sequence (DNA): TGTGCCAGCAGCTTGGTCGTGGGCGGGGAGCTGTTTTTT.

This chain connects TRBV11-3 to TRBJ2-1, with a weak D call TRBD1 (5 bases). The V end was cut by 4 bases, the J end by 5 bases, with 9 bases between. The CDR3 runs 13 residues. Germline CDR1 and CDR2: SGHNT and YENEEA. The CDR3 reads CASSSIQDNEQFF. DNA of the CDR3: TGTGCCAGCAGCTCGATACAGGACAATGAGCAGTTCTTC.

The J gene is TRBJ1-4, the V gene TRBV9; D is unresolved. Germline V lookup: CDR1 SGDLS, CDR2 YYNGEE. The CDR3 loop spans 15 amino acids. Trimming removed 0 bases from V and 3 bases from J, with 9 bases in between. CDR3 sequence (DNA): TGTGCCAGCAGCGTAGCCCGCAGCTCTAATGAAAAACTGTTTTTT. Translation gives CASSVARSSNEKLFF.

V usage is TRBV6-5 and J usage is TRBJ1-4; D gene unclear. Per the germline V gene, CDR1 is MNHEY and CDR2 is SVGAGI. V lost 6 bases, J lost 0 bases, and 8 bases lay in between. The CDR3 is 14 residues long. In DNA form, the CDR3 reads TGTGCCAGCAGAACAGATTCAACTAATGAAAAACTGTTTTTT. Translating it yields CASRTDSTNEKLFF.

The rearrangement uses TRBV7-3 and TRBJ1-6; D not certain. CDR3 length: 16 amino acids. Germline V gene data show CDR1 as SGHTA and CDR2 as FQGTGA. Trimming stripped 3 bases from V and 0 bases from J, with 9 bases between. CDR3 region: CASSFGPSSYNSPLHF. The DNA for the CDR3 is TGTGCCAGCAGCTTCGGTCCTAGCTCCTATAATTCACCCCTCCACTTT.

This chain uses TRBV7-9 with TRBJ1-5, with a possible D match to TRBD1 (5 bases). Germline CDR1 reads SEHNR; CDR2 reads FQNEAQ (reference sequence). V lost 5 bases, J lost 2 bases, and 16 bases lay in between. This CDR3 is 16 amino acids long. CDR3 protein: CASSPEGTIGNQPQHF. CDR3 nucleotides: TGTGCCAGCAGCCCTGAGGGGACTATAGGCAATCAGCCCCAGCATTTT.

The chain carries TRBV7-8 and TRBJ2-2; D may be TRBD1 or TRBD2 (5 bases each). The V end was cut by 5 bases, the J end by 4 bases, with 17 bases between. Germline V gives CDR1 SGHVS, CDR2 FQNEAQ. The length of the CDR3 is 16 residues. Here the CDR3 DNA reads TGTGCCAGCAGCGGGACGACAGACGTCCTCACCGGGGAGCTGTTTTTT. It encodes CASSGTTDVLTGELFF.

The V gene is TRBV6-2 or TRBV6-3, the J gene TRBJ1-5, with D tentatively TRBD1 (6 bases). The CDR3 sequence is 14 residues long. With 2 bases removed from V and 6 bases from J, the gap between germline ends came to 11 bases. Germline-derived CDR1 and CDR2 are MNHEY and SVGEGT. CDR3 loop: CASSYGIGGQPQHF. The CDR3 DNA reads TGTGCCAGCAGTTACGGGATAGGGGGTCAGCCCCAGCATTTT.

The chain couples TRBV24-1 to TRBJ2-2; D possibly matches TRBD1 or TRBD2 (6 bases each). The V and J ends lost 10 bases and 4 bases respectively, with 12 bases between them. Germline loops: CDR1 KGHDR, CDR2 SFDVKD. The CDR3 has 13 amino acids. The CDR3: CATYGGSTGELFF. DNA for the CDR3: TGTGCCACGTACGGGGGCTCCACCGGGGAGCTGTTTTTT.

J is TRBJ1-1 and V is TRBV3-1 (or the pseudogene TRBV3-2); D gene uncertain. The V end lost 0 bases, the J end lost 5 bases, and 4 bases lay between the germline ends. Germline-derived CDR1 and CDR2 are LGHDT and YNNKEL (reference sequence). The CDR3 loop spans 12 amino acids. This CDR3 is CASSQDGTEAFF. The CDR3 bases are TGTGCCAGCAGCCAAGACGGTACTGAAGCTTTCTTT.

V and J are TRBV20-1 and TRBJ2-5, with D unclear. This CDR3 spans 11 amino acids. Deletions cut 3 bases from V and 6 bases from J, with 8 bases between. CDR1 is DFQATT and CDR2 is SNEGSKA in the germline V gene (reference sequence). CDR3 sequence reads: CSASLVKTQYF. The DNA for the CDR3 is TGCAGTGCTAGTCTCGTTAAGACCCAGTACTTC.

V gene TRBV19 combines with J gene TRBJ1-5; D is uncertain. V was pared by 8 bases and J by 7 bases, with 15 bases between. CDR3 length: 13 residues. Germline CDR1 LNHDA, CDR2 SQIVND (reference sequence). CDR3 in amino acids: CASDMGFGQPQHF. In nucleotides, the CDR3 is TGTGCCAGTGATATGGGGTTTGGACAGCCCCAGCATTTT. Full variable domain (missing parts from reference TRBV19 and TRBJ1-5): DGGITQSPKYLFRKEGQNVTLSCEQNLNHDAMYWYRQDPGQGLRLIYYSQIVNDFQKGDIAEGYSVSREKKESFPLTVTSAQKNPTAFYLCASDMGFGQPQHFGDGTRLSIL.

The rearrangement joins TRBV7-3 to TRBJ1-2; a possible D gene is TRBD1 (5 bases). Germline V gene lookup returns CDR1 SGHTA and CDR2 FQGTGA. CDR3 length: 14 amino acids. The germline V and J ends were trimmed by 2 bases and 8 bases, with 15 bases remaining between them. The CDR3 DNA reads TGTGCCAGCAGCTTAGTTGGGACCACAGAGGGCTACACCTTC. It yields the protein CASSLVGTTEGYTF.

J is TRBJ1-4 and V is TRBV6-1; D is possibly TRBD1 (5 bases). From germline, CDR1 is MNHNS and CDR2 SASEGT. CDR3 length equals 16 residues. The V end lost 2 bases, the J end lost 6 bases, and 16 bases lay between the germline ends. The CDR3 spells CASSESLGDGYEKLFF. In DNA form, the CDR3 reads TGTGCCAGCAGTGAAAGTTTAGGGGATGGGTATGAAAAACTGTTTTTT.

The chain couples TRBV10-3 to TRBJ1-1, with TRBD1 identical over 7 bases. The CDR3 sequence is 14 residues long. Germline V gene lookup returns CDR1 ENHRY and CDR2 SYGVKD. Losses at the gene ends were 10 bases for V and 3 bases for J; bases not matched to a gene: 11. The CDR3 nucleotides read TGTGCCACCTCCGACAGGGACGAGGACACTGAAGCTTTCTTT. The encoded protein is CATSDRDEDTEAFF.

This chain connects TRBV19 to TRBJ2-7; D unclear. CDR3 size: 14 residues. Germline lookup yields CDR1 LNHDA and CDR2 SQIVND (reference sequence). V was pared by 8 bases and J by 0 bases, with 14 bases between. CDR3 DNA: TGTGCCAGTGCCCCCCAGGTAAGCTCCTACGAGCAGTACTTC. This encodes CASAPQVSSYEQYF.

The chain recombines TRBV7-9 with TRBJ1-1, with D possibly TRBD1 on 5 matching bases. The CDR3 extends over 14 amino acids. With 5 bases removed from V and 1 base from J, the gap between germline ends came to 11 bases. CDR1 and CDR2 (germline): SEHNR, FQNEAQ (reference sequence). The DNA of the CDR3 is TGTGCCAGCAGCCTCGACAGTTGGAACACTGAAGCTTTCTTT. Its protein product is CASSLDSWNTEAFF. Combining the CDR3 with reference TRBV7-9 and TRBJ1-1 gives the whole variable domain DTGVSQNPRHKITKRGQNVTFRCDPISEHNRLYWYRQTLGQGPEFLTYFQNEAQLEKSRLLSDRFSAERPKGSFSTLEIQRTEQGDSAMYLCASSLDSWNTEAFFGQGTRLTVV.